The T cell receptor (beta chain) under discussion was sequenced for a study of T cell repertoires in cytomegalovirus infection. The CDR3 length is 13 residues. Trimming took 4 bases from V and 4 from J, leaving 11 bases between them. Germline V gene lookup returns CDR1 SQVTM and CDR2 ANQGSEA. Using its own MiXCR run on the reads, TCRdb lists one record per CDR3 protein. The table has approximately 500,000 distinct CDR3 sequences, about 30% seen once. This clonotype was obtained from a human donor in good health (CMV status not recorded). Some clones in this sample may be carry-over from other donors' samples. The chain recombines TRBV29-1 with TRBJ1-5, with D hard to call. Material for sequencing was PBMCs. The CDR3 protein is CSVGAGLNQPQHF. The CDR3, as DNA: TGCAGCGTTGGGGCCGGTTTGAATCAGCCCCAGCATTTT.